These 23 T cell receptor beta chains share one sample of origin, sequenced in a study of patients and donors after allogeneic stem cell transplantation. TCRdb itself ran the RT-PCR reads through MiXCR, one entry per CDR3 protein. The top ten hold roughly 7.2% of the sample, which has over 350,000 distinct CDR3 sequences, 15% to 20% seen once. The sample taken for sequencing was blood, either unsorted or a sorted T cell fraction (not recorded which). These receptors were obtained from a human donor who was either an allogeneic HSCT recipient or a stem cell or donor lymphocyte infusion donor (not recorded which). It is not recorded whose cells these are; they may come from a transplant donor.

This clonotype was counted a few times. The genes are TRBV3-1 and TRBJ2-3; TRBD2 matches at 8 bases. V shed 5 bases and J 3 bases; nucleotides not matched to a gene: 10. CDR3 length: 16 residues. Germline V CDR1 and CDR2: LGHDT, YNNKEL (reference sequence). The DNA for the CDR3 is TGTGCCAGCAGCAAAGTGTCAGCGGGGGCTACAGATACGCAGTATTTT. Protein: CASSKVSAGATDTQYF.

This clonotype appeared many times. This chain connects TRBV4-1 to TRBJ2-7; TRBD1 aligns across 7 bases. This CDR3 region has 16 residues. V shed 1 base, J shed 0 bases, and the junction held 6 bases outside the gene matches. Germline assignment: CDR1 MGHRA and CDR2 YSYEKL. In DNA, the CDR3 is TGCGCCAGCAGCCAAGGACAGGGAGTGGGCTCCTACGAGCAGTACTTC. Translating it yields CASSQGQGVGSYEQYF.

The chain is built from TRBV3-1 and TRBJ1-1; possibly TRBD1 for D (5 bases). V was trimmed by 1 base and J by 3 bases, leaving 15 bases between them. The CDR3 has 16 residues. Germline CDR1 LGHDT, CDR2 YNNKEL (reference sequence). The CDR3 spells CASSQGTPAGDTEAFF. The DNA for the CDR3 is TGTGCCAGCAGCCAAGGGACACCGGCGGGGGACACTGAAGCTTTCTTT.

V usage is TRBV30 and J usage is TRBJ2-3; TRBD1 or TRBD2 may be the D gene (7 bases each). Germline CDR1 GTSNPN, CDR2 SVGIG (reference sequence). The CDR3 runs to 14 residues. V lost 4 bases, J lost 7 bases, and 18 bases lay in between. The CDR3 DNA reads as TGTGCCTGGATCCTACCAGGGGGGACTAATACGCAGTATTTT. Translation gives CAWILPGGTNTQYF.

The J gene is TRBJ2-2, the V gene TRBV4-3; D gene uncertain. This CDR3 comprises 14 residues. V lost 1 base and J lost 6, with 9 bases in between. Germline assignment: CDR1 LGHNA and CDR2 YSLEER. In nucleotides, the CDR3 is TGCGCCAGCAGCCAAGGACCTTTTCCCGGGGAGCTGTTTTTT. Protein product: CASSQGPFPGELFF.

The chain employs TRBV2 and TRBJ2-1; possible D gene TRBD2, 5 bases. Between the trimmed V and J ends, which lost 4 bases and 9 bases, there was a span of 10 bases. From germline, CDR1 is SNHLY and CDR2 FYNNEI. The CDR3 has 12 residues. The CDR3 region has the DNA TGTGCCAGCAGTGGAAGGGAGTTTGAGCAGTTCTTC. Residues: CASSGREFEQFF.

The J gene is TRBJ2-7, the V gene TRBV12-3 or TRBV12-4, with D perhaps given as TRBD1 or TRBD2 (5 bases each). The CDR3 runs 14 residues. Trimming left V 7 bases short and J 4 bases short, with 17 bases between. The DNA of the CDR3 is TGTGCCAGCAAAAAGGAGGCAGGGCTGTACGAGCAGTACTTC. Translating gives CASKKEAGLYEQYF.

This clonotype was observed a handful of times. The chain couples TRBV19 to TRBJ2-1; 10 bases map to TRBD2. This CDR3 is built from 16 residues. The V segment lost 4 bases and the J segment 2 bases; nucleotides outside the gene matches: 5. Per the germline V gene, CDR1 is LNHDA and CDR2 is SQIVND (reference sequence). The CDR3 loop reads CASSTRTSGAYNEQFF. The CDR3 nucleotides read TGTGCCAGTAGTACCCGGACTAGCGGAGCCTACAATGAGCAGTTCTTC.

This clonotype has a single count. The rearrangement uses TRBV3-1 and TRBJ2-7; 14 positions agree with TRBD2. J was trimmed by 5 bases and V by 8 bases; bases with no gene match: 14. The germline CDR1 and CDR2 sequences are LGHDT and YNNKEL (reference sequence). This CDR3 is 17 amino acids long. The CDR3 region is CASGPGLAGEKGNEQYF. CDR3 nucleotides: TGTGCCAGCGGACCGGGACTAGCGGGAGAAAAGGGTAACGAGCAGTACTTC.

This clonotype was recorded many times. The chain is built from TRBV28 and TRBJ2-7, with TRBD1 matching 9 bases. The germline V gene encodes CDR1 MDHEN and CDR2 SYDVKM. V was pared by 5 bases and J by 2 bases, with 4 bases of the junction left unmatched. The CDR3 spans 14 residues. The chain's CDR3 is CASSPGQGTYEQYF. The CDR3 bases are TGTGCCAGCAGTCCGGGACAGGGTACCTACGAGCAGTACTTC.

The V call is TRBV7-8, the J call TRBJ2-2; TRBD2 matches at 8 bases. Trimming cost V 5 bases and J 5 bases; bases outside gene matches: 16. CDR1 is SGHVS, CDR2 FQNEAQ, per germline. The CDR3 is 18 residues long. CDR3 in DNA: TGTGCCAGCAGCCCGTTAAGCAAAGGCCGGGGGGGGACCGGGGAGCTGTTTTTT. Translation gives CASSPLSKGRGGTGELFF.

This chain joins TRBV4-3 and TRBJ2-3, with 10 bases that match TRBD1. The CDR3 consists of 17 residues. Germline V lookup: CDR1 LGHNA, CDR2 YSLEER. The junction had 5 bases not matched to a gene; V was cut back by 1 base and J by 1 base. Written as DNA, the CDR3 is TGCGCCAGCAGCCAAGGAAGAGGGACAGGGGGCACAGATACGCAGTATTTT. Translation: CASSQGRGTGGTDTQYF.

This clonotype was counted ten times or more. CDR3 sequence: CAISAAGGELFF. The CDR3 nucleotides are TGTGCCATCAGTGCCGCTGGCGGGGAGCTGTTTTTT. The V gene is TRBV10-3, the J gene TRBJ2-2; D gene unclear. This CDR3 comprises 12 residues. In germline, CDR1 is ENHRY, CDR2 SYGVKD. Trimming cost V 4 bases and J 7 bases, with 7 bases left between them.

J is TRBJ2-7 and V is TRBV29-1; D is possibly TRBD1 or TRBD2 (5 bases each). The CDR3 loop spans 16 amino acids. Germline V gives CDR1 SQVTM, CDR2 ANQGSEA. V lost 4 bases to trimming and J lost 6 bases, with 25 bases between them. DNA of the CDR3: TGCAGCGTTGCAGCCCGGGGTCAAGGACAACATTCCGAGCAGTACTTC. Translated, it gives CSVAARGQGQHSEQYF.

In its sample, this clonotype was seen a few times. This chain joins TRBV20-1 and TRBJ1-1; D gene ambiguous. The CDR3 length is 11 residues. Germline V gene sequence: CDR1 DFQATT, CDR2 SNEGSKA (reference sequence). V lost 5 bases and J 6 bases, leaving 10 bases between the germline ends. The CDR3 loop is CSAPRGSEAFF. The CDR3 DNA is TGCAGTGCTCCCCGGGGTTCTGAAGCTTTCTTT.

The chain couples TRBV27 to TRBJ1-1, with D unclear. The length of the CDR3 is 14 residues. Trimming removed 3 bases at V and 1 base at J, with 9 bases between. Germline-derived CDR1 and CDR2 are MNHEY and SMNVEV (reference sequence). CDR3 protein: CASSLLHPNTEAFF. CDR3 coding DNA: TGTGCCAGCAGTTTGTTGCATCCGAACACTGAAGCTTTCTTT.

The chain combines TRBV4-3 with TRBJ1-3; D is unresolved. Between the trimmed V and J ends, which lost 0 bases and 1 base, there was a span of 7 bases. Germline loops: CDR1 LGHNA, CDR2 YSLEER. There are 15 residues in the CDR3. The chain's CDR3 is CASSQDPHSGNTIYF. As DNA, the CDR3 is TGCGCCAGCAGCCAAGACCCACATTCTGGAAACACCATATATTTT.

This clonotype was seen more than once but under ten times. The gene calls are TRBV20-1 and TRBJ2-4; the match to TRBD1 covers 7 bases. Germline V gene sequence: CDR1 DFQATT, CDR2 SNEGSKA (reference sequence). Losses at the gene ends were 1 base for V and 9 bases for J; bases not matched to a gene: 12. The CDR3 totals 15 residues. The CDR3 coding sequence is TGCAGTGCTAGAGCGGACAGGCCTCGGTTAGGCATTCAGTACTTC. Encoded protein: CSARADRPRLGIQYF.

This chain links TRBV4-3 with TRBJ1-1; D is possibly TRBD1 (6 bases). The length of the CDR3 is 16 residues. Germline V gene sequence: CDR1 LGHNA, CDR2 YSLEER. V lost 0 bases to trimming and J lost 10 bases, with 21 bases between them. The CDR3 bases are TGCGCCAGCAGCCAAGACGGCGGTGGTGGGGGCGCCCGAGCTTTCTTT. It is translated as CASSQDGGGGGARAFF.

A few counts support this clonotype. The rearrangement joins TRBV5-6 to TRBJ2-5, with 9 bases lining up with TRBD2. The germline CDR1 and CDR2 sequences are SGHDT and YYEEEE. V lost 0 bases and J lost 6; bases outside the gene matches: 3. This CDR3 region has 14 residues. The CDR3 DNA reads TGTGCCAGCAGCTTGGTTGCGGGGGGGAAGACCCAGTACTTC. As protein: CASSLVAGGKTQYF. Full variable domain (outside the CDR3, taken from reference TRBV5-6 and TRBJ2-5): DAGVTQSPTHLIKTRGQQVTLRCSPKSGHDTVSWYQQALGQGPQFIFQYYEEEERQRGNFPDRFSGHQFPNYSSELNVNALLLGDSALYLCASSLVAGGKTQYFGPGTRLLVL.

This chain connects TRBV7-9 to TRBJ2-5, with 7 bases fitting TRBD2. Germline V CDR1 and CDR2: SEHNR, FQNEAQ (reference sequence). Trimming took 0 bases from V and 6 from J; bases not matched to a gene: 13. The CDR3 has 17 amino acids. The CDR3: CASSLAGGSGGQKTQYF. The CDR3 region has the DNA TGTGCCAGCAGCTTAGCCGGGGGTTCGGGGGGTCAGAAGACCCAGTACTTC.

V and J are TRBV5-1 and TRBJ2-1; D is perhaps TRBD1 or TRBD2 (5 bases each). Germline V gene data show CDR1 as SGHRS and CDR2 as YFSETQ. The CDR3 runs to 16 residues. Trimming pared 0 bases from V and 2 bases from J, leaving 12 bases between. The CDR3 loop reads CASSLGGTPPYNEQFF. The CDR3 nucleotides read TGCGCCAGCAGCTTGGGTGGGACGCCACCCTACAATGAGCAGTTCTTC.

This clonotype was detected many times. This rearrangement joins TRBV12-3 or TRBV12-4 to TRBJ2-1; unclear D gene. This CDR3 spans 15 amino acids. V dropped 4 bases and J dropped 2 bases, with 12 bases sitting between them. The CDR3 sequence: CASSSDFSPYNEQFF. The CDR3 nucleotides are TGTGCCAGCAGTTCCGACTTTTCCCCCTACAATGAGCAGTTCTTC.